What follows describes a single TCR beta chain. Its antigen target is currently unknown. Base qualities are not provided; no much larger clone lies one nucleotide away. This sample was taken from a study of spatial heterogeneity in lung cancer (dated by TCRdb to 2018 to 2020). Regarding the study in general: Donors were 72 patients with early-stage, untreated non-small cell lung cancer from the lung TRACERx cohort. In the raw uncorrected reads, each unique combination of TCR and UMI appeared more than ten times on average. More beta-chain than alpha-chain transcripts were consistently detected, likely reflecting higher beta-chain transcript abundance. Follow-up PBMC samples were sequenced whenever available, with a median time to follow-up of approximately 2 years after resection. Both alpha and beta chains were TCR-sequenced in samples taken at surgery, namely 220 tumor regions, under 80 matched nontumor lung samples and roughly 56 PBMC samples. Nonsynonymous mutation counts, determined by whole-exome sequencing of tumor tissue, were related to TCR repertoire features. TCR alpha and beta repertoires were quantitatively compared across multiple tumor regions, matched nontumor lung and blood in non-small cell lung cancer.

Libraries were constructed by 5' RACE. TCRdb shows the sequencer as NextSeq 500. In the TCR library protocol, a unique molecular identifier was attached to each TCR cDNA molecule so that PCR and sequencing errors could be corrected. In the original analysis: TCR identification, UMI-based error correction and CDR3 extraction were performed with Decombinator tools. TCRs above a frequency of 2 per 1,000, corresponding to the top 1% of the tumor frequency distribution, were defined as expanded. Rényi diversity was computed with the R vegan package after subsampling each repertoire 100 times to 5,000 TCRs. CDR3 similarity networks were built from amino acid triplet string-kernel similarity, connecting CDR3s with pairwise similarity above 0.82. TCRdb passed the public sequencing reads through fastp at Q25 and MiXCR, retaining productive beta sequences. Duplicate CDR3 protein sequences are folded into a single record with the most common DNA and genes. The V and J calls and clone size come from TCRdb's table, not from the authors' own analysis. This sample is represented by 110,000 or so distinct CDR3 sequences; 10% to 13% of them were singletons. The ten largest make up about 24% of the sample.

Unmatched junction bases come to 12, with V trimmed by 9 bases and J by 11 bases. The CDR3 covers 13 residues, taking in both the cysteine and the phenylalanine. Of the read, only the CDR3 DNA is kept; its 39 bases are in frame from base 1. CDR1 and CDR2 are read off the germline V gene as KGHDR and SFDVKD. In light of the paper, this sample's time point label describes: blood at routine non-recurrence follow-up after resection. For TCR sequencing, whole RNA was extracted from tumor and nontumor lung tissue, or from cryopreserved PBMC samples, and no cell sorting was done. Patients were selected for TCR sequencing only if sufficient RNA was available from at least two tumor regions. Overall study outcomes, separate from this receptor: Ubiquitous expanded tumor TCRs showed up in blood more often at tumor resection than at routine follow-up. Additional single-cell paired TCR alpha and beta sequencing was considered necessary to confirm, at a functional level, the hypothesis that regional TCRs recognize regional mutations. Only roughly 15 patients were included in comparisons of baseline and follow-up blood repertoires.

Recombination connected TRBV24-1 to TRBJ2-1, with 7 bases in between that match TRBD1. Sequencing used PBMCs, obtained at follow-up. The clonotype was recovered from a female donor with early-stage non-small cell lung cancer. The DNA is as follows: TGTGCCACCTCGGCGACAGGGCGCTACCAGCAGTTCTTC. Translated, this is CATSATGRYQQFF.